The 30 T cell receptor beta chains below come from one sample, sequenced in a study of blood T cell repertoires in COVID-19. Profiling relied on immunoSEQ multiplex PCR, and the TCRdb table lists in-frame clones only, not all of them. The table lists some 100,000 clones, over 60% of them singletons. Specimen: peripheral blood. The receptors shown here come from a man aged 70-80 years with acute or convalescent COVID-19.

This chain uses TRBV30 with TRBJ1-5; D is unclear. V lost 1 base and J 5 bases, leaving 9 bases between the germline ends. Germline CDR1 reads GTSNPN; CDR2 reads SVGIG (reference sequence). The length of the CDR3 is 13 residues. The CDR3 protein is CAWSAQSDQPQHF. DNA of the CDR3: TGTGCCTGGAGTGCGCAGTCCGATCAGCCCCAGCATTTT.

The V call is TRBV7-3, the J call TRBJ2-2; D might be TRBD2 (6 bases). Deletions cut 5 bases from V and 2 bases from J, with 12 bases between. The CDR3 spans 15 residues. Germline CDR1 is SGHTA and CDR2 is FQGTGA. CDR3 region: CASSPDYSNTGELFF. For the CDR3, the DNA is TGTGCCAGCAGCCCGGACTATTCAAACACCGGGGAGCTGTTTTTT.

The chain joins TRBV4-1 to TRBJ2-7; the D is unclear. CDR3 length equals 13 residues. The germline V gene encodes CDR1 MGHRA and CDR2 YSYEKL. Trimming took off 0 bases at V and 12 bases at J, with 15 bases between the two ends. The CDR3 spells CASSQDKNLKRYF. CDR3 coding DNA: TGCGCCAGCAGCCAAGATAAGAATCTCAAGAGGTACTTC.

The chain recombines TRBV28 with TRBJ1-5; no clear D. In germline, CDR1 is MDHEN, CDR2 SYDVKM. The germline V and J ends were trimmed by 6 bases and 0 bases, with 6 bases remaining between them. The CDR3 consists of 13 residues. The CDR3 here is CASSLNSNQPQHF. As DNA, the CDR3 is TGTGCCAGCAGCCTTAATAGCAATCAGCCCCAGCATTTT.

This rearrangement joins TRBV5-1 to TRBJ2-2; 14 bases align to TRBD2. The germline CDR1 and CDR2 sequences are SGHRS and YFSETQ. The CDR3 is made up of 18 amino acids. J gave up 4 bases and V 0 bases, and 5 bases lay outside the gene matches. The CDR3 DNA follows: TGCGCCAGCAGCTTGGGACTAGCGGGGGGGCTCGGCACCGGGGAGCTGTTTTTT. Translated: CASSLGLAGGLGTGELFF.

V usage is TRBV7-8 and J usage is TRBJ2-1; 10 bases line up with TRBD2. The CDR3 has 15 residues. V shed 4 bases and J 9 bases; nucleotides not matched to a gene: 9. Germline V gene sequence: CDR1 SGHVS, CDR2 FQNEAQ. In DNA form, the CDR3 reads TGTGCCAGCAGCTCCTCCGGGACTAGCGCTTTTGAGCAGTTCTTC. This translates into CASSSSGTSAFEQFF.

The CDR3 spells CASSRDRANEAFF. In DNA, the CDR3 is TGTGCCAGCAGCCGGGACAGGGCGAATGAAGCTTTCTTT. The chain recombines TRBV14 with TRBJ1-1; 9 nucleotides align to TRBD1. V was pared by 4 bases and J by 7 bases, with 4 bases of the junction left unmatched. Germline V lookup: CDR1 SGHDN, CDR2 FVKESK. There are 13 residues in the CDR3.

This CDR3 reads CASSQVSGGAYEQFF. DNA for the CDR3: TGTGCCAGCAGCCAAGTGAGCGGGGGGGCATATGAGCAGTTCTTC. This chain links TRBV4-2 with TRBJ2-1; 10 positions match TRBD2. V shed 1 base and J 8 bases; nucleotides not matched to a gene: 5. CDR1 LGHNA and CDR2 YNFKEQ come from the germline V gene. The CDR3 extends over 15 amino acids.

V is TRBV19 and J is TRBJ1-1; no clear D. Trimming left V 8 bases short and J 2 bases short, with 12 bases between. Germline CDR1 LNHDA, CDR2 SQIVND (reference sequence). This CDR3 contains 13 residues. The CDR3 DNA reads TGTGCCAGTCAGTTTCTGGGCAACACTGAAGCTTTCTTT. Translation gives CASQFLGNTEAFF.

This clone was picked up one time. V usage is TRBV7-2 and J usage is TRBJ2-1; 8 bases map to TRBD1. Germline trimming cut 4 bases from V and 4 bases from J; bases unmatched to any gene: 6. CDR1 is SGHTA and CDR2 is FQGNSA in the germline V gene. There are 15 residues in the CDR3. This chain's CDR3 is CASSSTGGQYNEQFF. In DNA, the CDR3 is TGTGCCAGCAGCTCCACAGGGGGTCAATACAATGAGCAGTTCTTC.

The V call is TRBV19, the J call TRBJ2-4; TRBD1 aligns across 9 bases. V shed 5 bases, J shed 8 bases, and the junction held 4 bases outside the gene matches. Germline values: CDR1 LNHDA, CDR2 SQIVND (reference sequence). The CDR3 is 13 amino acids. The CDR3 protein is CASSSTGGHIQYF. The CDR3, as DNA: TGTGCCAGTAGTTCTACAGGGGGCCACATTCAGTACTTC.

V gene TRBV9 combines with J gene TRBJ2-7; D call uncertain. Trimming pared 0 bases from V and 5 bases from J, leaving 9 bases between. This CDR3 is built from 13 residues. Germline CDR1 reads SGDLS; CDR2 reads YYNGEE. Written as DNA, the CDR3 is TGTGCCAGCAGCGTAGCTAATGAGAACGAGCAGTACTTC. Translating it yields CASSVANENEQYF.

The chain carries TRBV28 and TRBJ2-7; 13 bases match TRBD2. Germline V gives CDR1 MDHEN, CDR2 SYDVKM. The CDR3 runs 20 residues. J gave up 7 bases and V 6 bases, and 24 bases lay outside the gene matches. This chain's CDR3 is CASRQILGLAGSKRVKEQYF. The DNA for the CDR3 is TGTGCCAGCAGACAGATCTTGGGACTAGCGGGAAGTAAGAGGGTTAAGGAGCAGTACTTC.

J is TRBJ2-1 and V is TRBV12-3 or TRBV12-4; TRBD1 might be the D (6 bases). The V gene lost 5 bases and the J gene lost 6 bases, with 8 bases spanning the gap. This CDR3 has 12 residues. The CDR3 nucleotides read TGTGCCAGCAGTCCGGACAGCAATGAGCAGTTCTTC. Amino acids: CASSPDSNEQFF.

This clone was picked up a small number of times. The chain employs TRBV19 and TRBJ2-2, with D possibly matching TRBD1 (6 bases). Germline CDR1 reads LNHDA; CDR2 reads SQIVND (reference sequence). The V and J ends lost 2 bases and 6 bases respectively, with 10 bases between them. CDR3 length equals 14 residues. The chain's CDR3 is CASSIPGVAGELFF. DNA for the CDR3: TGTGCCAGTAGTATACCAGGGGTTGCCGGGGAGCTGTTTTTT.

This chain connects TRBV5-6 to TRBJ2-7, with D perhaps TRBD1 (5 bases). V was clipped by 4 bases and J by 4 bases, with 15 bases between them. Per the germline V gene, CDR1 is SGHDT and CDR2 is YYEEEE. CDR3 size: 14 residues. The CDR3 reads CASSLWGSEYEQYF. CDR3 coding DNA: TGTGCCAGCAGCCTCTGGGGCAGCGAGTACGAGCAGTACTTC.

The chain links TRBV7-3 to TRBJ2-7; D is perhaps TRBD1 (5 bases). Germline assignment: CDR1 SGHTA and CDR2 FQGTGA. V was shortened by 0 bases and J by 5 bases, with 14 bases between the two germline ends. The CDR3 runs 15 residues. The DNA of the CDR3 is TGTGCCAGCAGCTTAACGGGCAGGGAAGGCGACGAGCAGTACTTC. Encoded protein: CASSLTGREGDEQYF.

This chain uses TRBV7-9 with TRBJ2-7, with 7 bases matching TRBD2. Per germline, CDR1 SEHNR and CDR2 FQNEAQ (reference sequence). The CDR3 is made up of 15 amino acids. Trimming took 5 bases from V and 1 from J; bases not matched to a gene: 8. For the CDR3, the DNA is TGTGCCAGCAGCCCGAAGGGACTACGTTCCTACGAGCAGTACTTC. As protein: CASSPKGLRSYEQYF.

The gene calls are TRBV7-2 and TRBJ1-4; D is unresolved. The V and J ends lost 5 bases and 10 bases respectively, with 20 bases between them. The CDR3 has 15 residues. CDR1 SGHTA and CDR2 FQGNSA come from the germline V gene. The CDR3, as DNA: TGTGCCAGCAGCCCCAGCCCGGGATCAGCTGGAAAACTGTTTTTT. Its translation: CASSPSPGSAGKLFF.

The chain recombines TRBV3-1 (or the pseudogene TRBV3-2) with TRBJ1-3, with TRBD1 as a possible D gene (5 bases). The ends were cut back, 3 bases at V and 8 bases at J, with 11 bases in the middle. The CDR3 is 13 residues long. Germline CDR1 and CDR2: LGHDT and YNNKEL (reference sequence). The CDR3: CASSHAGGYTIYF. The CDR3 DNA follows: TGTGCCAGCAGCCATGCCGGGGGTTACACCATATATTTT.

In this sample, this clone turned up a few times. The chain carries TRBV11-2 and TRBJ1-4; 8 nucleotides match TRBD1. From germline, CDR1 is SGHAT and CDR2 FQNNGV. This CDR3 is built from 17 residues. V gave up 0 bases and J gave up 6 bases; unmatched junction bases: 9. The CDR3 nucleotides are TGTGCCAGCAGCTTAGAATGGTTGGGACAGGTGGATGAAAAACTGTTTTTT. Translated, it gives CASSLEWLGQVDEKLFF.

The J gene is TRBJ2-1, the V gene TRBV2; 14 positions agree with TRBD2. Germline trimming cut 11 bases from V and 10 bases from J; bases unmatched to any gene: 7. This CDR3 region has 13 residues. Germline CDR1 is SNHLY and CDR2 is FYNNEI. This CDR3 reads CAGGLAGAGEQFF. The CDR3, as DNA: TGTGCCGGGGGACTAGCGGGAGCAGGGGAGCAGTTCTTC.

The chain links TRBV11-2 to TRBJ2-7, with TRBD1 matching over 7 bases. Trimming cost V 5 bases and J 0 bases; bases outside gene matches: 7. CDR1 and CDR2 from the germline V gene are SGHAT and FQNNGV. The CDR3 runs 15 residues. CDR3 nucleotide sequence: TGTGCCAGCAGCGATTTTGGGACAGACTCCTACGAGCAGTACTTC. This sequence encodes CASSDFGTDSYEQYF.

This chain connects TRBV7-5 to TRBJ2-5; TRBD1, as called in the table, went unchecked against the DNA. TRBV7-5 is a pseudogene. This CDR3 region has 16 residues. The DNA for the CDR3 is TGTGCCAGAAGCCCGCGGACAGGGCAAGAGCAAGAGACCCAGTACTTC. This gives the protein CARSPRTGQEQETQYF.

This sequence joins TRBV6-5 and TRBJ1-6, with 7 bases identical to TRBD1. The CDR3 is 14 residues long. V gave up 6 bases and J gave up 10 bases; unmatched junction bases: 9. CDR1 MNHEY and CDR2 SVGAGI come from the germline V gene. The CDR3 spells CASRTGVERSPLHF. The CDR3 nucleotides are TGTGCCAGCAGAACAGGGGTAGAGAGGTCACCCCTCCACTTT.

CDR3 nucleotides: TGTGCCAGCAGGCGGACAGGCAAGTACTCCTACGAGCAGTACTTC. Residues: CASRRTGKYSYEQYF. This rearrangement joins TRBV6-5 to TRBJ2-7; 7 bases agree with TRBD1. Germline V gene sequence: CDR1 MNHEY, CDR2 SVGAGI. This CDR3 spans 15 amino acids. The junction had 8 bases not matched to a gene; V was cut back by 6 bases and J by 0 bases.

The chain carries TRBV5-6 and TRBJ2-1; 7 nucleotides match TRBD1. Germline V gives CDR1 SGHDT, CDR2 YYEEEE. With V trimmed by 7 bases and J by 10 bases, 14 bases remained unmatched. This CDR3 has 14 residues. The CDR3 nucleotides are TGTGCCAGCTGTGAGAGGGGGCGGCCACGGGAGCAGTTCTTC. This sequence encodes CASCERGRPREQFF.

The chain links TRBV5-5 to TRBJ1-3; no definite D call. The germline V gene encodes CDR1 SGHKS and CDR2 YYEKEE (reference sequence). V lost 2 bases to trimming and J lost 7 bases, with 4 bases between them. This CDR3 has 11 amino acids. This chain's CDR3 is CASSFGNTIYF. The CDR3 DNA sequence: TGTGCCAGCAGCTTCGGGAACACCATATATTTT.

V and J are TRBV28 and TRBJ2-1, with D perhaps matching TRBD2 (6 bases). Deletions cut 6 bases from V and 4 bases from J, with 10 bases between. CDR1 and CDR2 from the germline V gene are MDHEN and SYDVKM. The CDR3 spans 13 residues. The CDR3, as DNA: TGTGCCAGCAGGATGACTAGTTACAATGAGCAGTTCTTC. It encodes CASRMTSYNEQFF.

The chain uses TRBV5-4 and TRBJ2-2; a weak D match, TRBD2 (7 bases). This CDR3 has 15 amino acids. CDR1 and CDR2 (germline): SGHNT, YYREEE (reference sequence). Deletions cut 4 bases from V and 4 bases from J, with 14 bases between. The CDR3 region is CASSPGGVGTGELFF. The DNA of the CDR3 is TGTGCCAGCAGCCCGGGGGGCGTTGGCACCGGGGAGCTGTTTTTT.